Listed below are T cell receptor beta chains from one sample, sequenced in a study of cytomegalovirus exposure and HLA in healthy donors. The protocol was immunoSEQ multiplex PCR, while the TCRdb copy is restricted to in-frame clones and leaves out a portion. Counted here are under 150,000 clones, 70% to 85% occurring once; the ten biggest clones make up roughly 2.6%. The sample was PBMCs. All receptors come from a man aged 45-60 years in good health and CMV-seronegative. The CDR3 runs from the conserved cysteine through the conserved F or W. A D gene is named only where the DNA matches it firmly. Clone size is stated in some rows and not others, as once, few, many or a class when expanded.

>.|TRBV18|.|TRBJ1-2
CASSPNAGGGYTF
TGTGCCAGCTCCCCTAATGCGGGTGGAGGCTACACCTTC
>.|TRBV30|.|TRBJ2-3
CAWSGGSGDTQYF
TGTGCCTGGAGTGGAGGGTCCGGAGATACGCAGTATTTT
>.|TRBV29-1|.|TRBJ1-2
CSVLPTRSNYGYTF
TGCAGCGTTCTCCCGACGAGGTCTAACTATGGCTACACCTTC
>.|TRBV5-1|.|TRBJ1-2
CASSSGHGDNYGYTF
TGCGCCAGCAGCTCGGGACACGGCGATAACTATGGCTACACCTTC
>few|TRBV19|.|TRBJ1-3
CASRGMRGSGNTIYF
TGTGCCAGCAGAGGGATGAGGGGGTCTGGAAACACCATATATTTT
>.|TRBV5-8|.|TRBJ2-7
CASITQGGSYEQYF
TGTGCCAGCATCACCCAGGGGGGATCCTACGAGCAGTACTTC
>.|TRBV7-3|.|TRBJ2-7
CASSLYILSEQYF
TGTGCCAGCAGCTTATATATCCTCTCCGAGCAGTACTTC
>.|TRBV7-9|TRBD1|TRBJ1-4
CASRSGQGRGEKLFF
TGTGCCAGCAGATCGGGACAGGGGAGGGGAGAAAAACTGTTTTTT
>.|TRBV1|.|TRBJ2-3
CTSSHPRTSGGTDTQYF
TGCACCAGCAGCCATCCCAGGACTAGCGGGGGAACAGATACGCAGTATTTT
>.|TRBV5-1|.|TRBJ1-6
CASSISSSYNSPLHF
TGCGCCAGCAGCATAAGTAGCTCCTATAATTCACCCCTCCACTTT
>.|TRBV11-1|.|TRBJ2-7
CASSAPSGVFSYEQYF
TGTGCCAGCAGCGCCCCATCGGGTGTGTTTTCCTACGAGCAGTACTTC
>.|TRBV6-1|.|TRBJ1-1
CASSANPGTEAFF
TGTGCCAGCAGTGCCAACCCCGGCACTGAAGCTTTCTTT
>.|TRBV7-6|.|TRBJ2-1
CASSLISSADNEQFF
TGTGCCAGCAGCTTAATTTCAAGCGCTGACAATGAGCAGTTCTTC
>.|TRBV5-1|.|TRBJ2-5
CASSGGHAETQYF
TGCGCCAGCAGCGGGGGACACGCGGAGACCCAGTACTTC
>once|TRBV7-3|.|TRBJ1-1
CASSLTGGQNTEAFF
TGTGCCAGCAGCTTAACAGGGGGACAGAACACTGAAGCTTTCTTT
>.|TRBV6-4|TRBD1|TRBJ2-2
CASKETGIDTGELFF
TGTGCCAGCAAGGAGACAGGGATTGACACCGGGGAGCTGTTTTTT
>.|TRBV6-5|.|TRBJ1-2
CASSEGGYGYTF
TGTGCCAGCAGTGAAGGAGGGTATGGCTACACCTTC
>.|TRBV10-3|TRBD1|TRBJ1-2
CAISELPGQGIGYTF
TGTGCCATCAGTGAGTTACCGGGACAGGGTATTGGCTACACCTTC
>.|TRBV7-9|TRBD1|TRBJ1-5
CASSATGAQPQHF
TGTGCCAGCAGCGCGACAGGGGCTCAGCCCCAGCATTTT
>.|TRBV5-1|.|TRBJ1-4
CASREQGNEKLFF
TGCGCCAGCCGGGAACAGGGAAATGAAAAACTGTTTTTT
>.|TRBV27|TRBD1|TRBJ2-7
CASSLGPQGEDREQYF
TGTGCCAGCAGTTTGGGTCCACAGGGGGAGGATAGGGAGCAGTACTTC
>.|TRBV5-1|.|TRBJ2-1
CASSASTLANEQFF
TGCGCCAGCAGCGCATCAACCCTAGCAAATGAGCAGTTCTTC
>.|TRBV19|.|TRBJ1-5
CASSGQNSNQPQHF
TGTGCCAGTAGTGGGCAGAATAGCAATCAGCCCCAGCATTTT
>.|TRBV7-8|.|TRBJ2-7
CASSSDYNASYEQYF
TGTGCCAGCAGCTCGGACTACAACGCCTCCTACGAGCAGTACTTC
>few|TRBV30|.|TRBJ2-5
CAWSGEQWAQYF
TGTGCCTGGAGTGGGGAGCAATGGGCCCAGTACTTC
>.|TRBV7-2|TRBD2|TRBJ2-3
CASRPLGGSTDTQYF
TGTGCCAGCAGACCCTTGGGGGGGAGTACAGATACGCAGTATTTT
>.|TRBV10-3|TRBD1|TRBJ1-4
CAISRQGAGEKLFF
TGTGCCATCAGCCGACAGGGGGCCGGGGAAAAACTGTTTTTT
>.|TRBV30|TRBD2|TRBJ2-3
CAWSPGLHTDTQYF
TGTGCCTGGAGTCCGGGACTACACACAGATACGCAGTATTTT